One TCR beta chain is described in this entry. What it recognizes is unknown. Trimming took 1 base from V and 0 from J, leaving 7 bases between them. The germline gives CDR1 SGHRS, CDR2 YFSETQ. The CDR3 consists of 15 residues. These data originate in a study of radiotherapy plus CTLA-4 blockade in lung cancer. The overall study: Disease control was seen in approximately 30% of patients, objective responses in 15% to 20%. Overall study results and limits: Reports state that early shifts in blood T cell clones, with interferon-beta, best predicted response.

Profiling relied on immunoSEQ multiplex PCR, and the TCRdb table lists in-frame clones only, not all of them. The repertoire includes tens of thousands of clones, more than 70% of them detected once, and 8.5% to 14% sits in the top ten. The sequences come from peripheral blood, collected from a patient treated with radiotherapy plus ipilimumab. This rearrangement joins TRBV5-1 to TRBJ2-2; D is possibly TRBD1 (5 bases). The TCR originated in a human donor with non-small cell lung cancer who had stable disease on radiotherapy plus ipilimumab. In DNA form, the CDR3 reads TGCGCCAGCAGCTTGAGGACAACGAACACCGGGGAGCTGTTTTTT. It is translated as CASSLRTTNTGELFF.